Presented here are 9 T cell receptor beta chains from one specimen sequenced in a study of blood T cell repertoires in COVID-19. TCRdb's copy holds only in-frame clones and misses some; the assay was immunoSEQ multiplex PCR. The table shows 190,000 or so clones, with 80% to 90% occurring only once. The source material was peripheral blood. These receptors all come from a man aged 55 to 70 who had recovered from COVID-19.

This clone was recorded a few times. V and J are TRBV5-6 and TRBJ2-3, with TRBD2 identical over 11 bases. The CDR3 consists of 15 residues. Trimming cost V 4 bases and J 3 bases; bases outside gene matches: 4. Germline V lookup: CDR1 SGHDT, CDR2 YYEEEE. CDR3 protein: CASSGSGGATDTQYF. CDR3 in DNA: TGTGCCAGCAGCGGTAGCGGGGGGGCGACAGATACGCAGTATTTT.

V is TRBV29-1 and J is TRBJ1-1; 9 bases are shared with TRBD1. V lost 3 bases and J lost 4; bases outside the gene matches: 3. This CDR3 is 13 amino acids long. Germline-derived CDR1 and CDR2 are SQVTM and ANQGSEA. The CDR3 DNA is TGCAGCGTTGACCCGGACAGGGGCACTGAAGCTTTCTTT. The encoded protein is CSVDPDRGTEAFF.

This rearrangement joins TRBV7-2 to TRBJ1-3; D is unresolved. Germline assignment: CDR1 SGHTA and CDR2 FQGNSA. The CDR3 is 15 amino acids. Trimming took off 1 base at V and 4 bases at J, with 11 bases between the two ends. The CDR3 sequence is CASSLDPVLGNTIYF. CDR3 nucleotides: TGTGCCAGCAGCTTAGATCCAGTATTAGGAAACACCATATATTTT.

The chain combines TRBV9 with TRBJ2-5, with D perhaps matching TRBD2 (6 bases). CDR3 length equals 13 residues. Germline assignment: CDR1 SGDLS and CDR2 YYNGEE. The V and J ends lost 0 bases and 5 bases respectively, with 8 bases between them. The DNA for the CDR3 is TGTGCCAGCAGCGTAGGGGGGGTTGAGACCCAGTACTTC. Translating gives CASSVGGVETQYF.

The V and J genes are TRBV28 and TRBJ2-5, with 11 bases identical to TRBD2. The CDR3 consists of 18 residues. The ends lost 6 bases at V and 5 bases at J; junction bases unmatched: 17. CDR1 is MDHEN and CDR2 is SYDVKM in the germline V gene. CDR3 loop: CASSTTSGVSSGGETQYF. For the CDR3, the DNA is TGTGCCAGCAGCACGACTAGCGGGGTATCATCCGGGGGGGAGACCCAGTACTTC.

There are a few counts of this clone. The chain carries TRBV6-5 and TRBJ1-4, with D perhaps matching TRBD1 (5 bases). Germline V lookup: CDR1 MNHEY, CDR2 SVGAGI. There are 15 residues in the CDR3. V lost 10 bases and J lost 0, with 15 bases in between. CDR3 amino acids: CATSAGGATNEKLFF. DNA for the CDR3: TGTGCCACCTCGGCCGGGGGAGCAACTAATGAAAAACTGTTTTTT.

The rearrangement links TRBV24-1 to TRBJ2-7, with TRBD2 identical over 7 bases. The junction had 7 bases not matched to a gene; V was cut back by 3 bases and J by 3 bases. The length of the CDR3 is 15 residues. Germline CDR1 reads KGHDR; CDR2 reads SFDVKD. CDR3 amino acids: CATSDPGTGGYEQYF. The CDR3 nucleotides read TGTGCCACCAGTGATCCCGGGACGGGGGGCTACGAGCAGTACTTC.

CDR3 in DNA: TGTGCCAGCAGGGACCCGGGACTAGGGAAAGAGACCCAGTACTTC. Translating it yields CASRDPGLGKETQYF. The chain uses TRBV6-5 and TRBJ2-5; TRBD2 matches at 8 bases. J gave up 3 bases and V 6 bases, and 9 bases lay outside the gene matches. The CDR3 length is 15 residues. Per germline, CDR1 MNHEY and CDR2 SVGAGI.

The rearrangement joins TRBV5-1 to TRBJ2-1; 8 nucleotides agree with TRBD2. The CDR3 totals 16 residues. V lost 0 bases and J lost 5; bases outside the gene matches: 7. Germline V gene lookup returns CDR1 SGHRS and CDR2 YFSETQ. The chain's CDR3 is CASSLGAGLDNNEQFF. The CDR3 nucleotides read TGCGCCAGCAGCTTGGGAGCGGGACTAGATAACAATGAGCAGTTCTTC.